What follows are 18 T cell receptor beta chains derived from one specimen sequenced in a study of T cells in Graves' hyperthyroidism and ophthalmopathy. The investigators amplified TCR beta CDR3 regions from RNA transcripts. HTBI primers were used for first-round RT-PCR of the TCR CDR3. TCRdb called the multiplex PCR reads again in MiXCR, with one record for every CDR3 protein. Among 480,000 or so distinct CDR3 sequences listed, 46% were seen once. The sample comprised peripheral blood or thyroid tissue (not recorded which). These receptors came from an adult woman with Graves' disease, either hyperthyroidism or ophthalmopathy (not recorded which).

This clonotype was recorded at least ten times. The chain recombines TRBV7-2 with TRBJ2-6; D gene uncertain. Germline values: CDR1 SGHTA, CDR2 FQGNSA. Trimming left V 11 bases short and J 1 base short, with 3 bases between. The CDR3 sequence is 11 residues long. CDR3 in amino acids: CAASGANVLTF. CDR3 nucleotides: TGTGCCGCGTCTGGGGCCAACGTCCTGACTTTC.

This clonotype was observed at least ten times. V and J are TRBV5-1 and TRBJ1-2, with D perhaps matching TRBD1 (6 bases). Trimming stripped 0 bases from V and 6 bases from J, with 15 bases between. This CDR3 contains 15 residues. From germline, CDR1 is SGHRS and CDR2 YFSETQ. Here the CDR3 reads CASSLDPGGVNGYTF. CDR3 bases: TGCGCCAGCAGCTTGGATCCGGGGGGCGTGAATGGCTACACCTTC.

Ten or more counts support this clonotype. V is TRBV7-2 and J is TRBJ1-5, with D tentatively TRBD1 (6 bases). Trimming stripped 3 bases from V and 0 bases from J, with 9 bases between. Germline V CDR1 and CDR2: SGHTA, FQGNSA. CDR3 length equals 15 residues. The CDR3 DNA reads TGTGCCAGCAGCTTCAAGGGGGATAGCAATCAGCCCCAGCATTTT. Protein sequence: CASSFKGDSNQPQHF. The whole variable domain, remainder taken from reference TRBV7-2 and TRBJ1-5, is GAGVSQSPSNKVTEKGKDVELRCDPISGHTALYWYRQSLGQGLEFLIYFQGNSAPDKSGLPSDRFSAERTGGSVSTLTIQRTQQEDSAVYLCASSFKGDSNQPQHFGDGTRLSIL.

The chain has TRBV9 and TRBJ1-4; D remains unclear. The CDR3 runs 12 residues. The V and J ends lost 0 bases and 14 bases respectively, with 11 bases between them. The germline CDR1 and CDR2 sequences are SGDLS and YYNGEE. The CDR3 bases are TGTGCCAGCAGCGTAGGGGGTGAAGCGCTGTTTTTT. Translation gives CASSVGGEALFF.

The chain combines TRBV29-1 with TRBJ2-2; D is ambiguous. V shed 1 base and J shed 0 bases, with 3 bases lying between them. Germline CDR1 reads SQVTM; CDR2 reads ANQGSEA. The CDR3 runs 13 residues. The CDR3 sequence: CSVEGSNTGELFF. CDR3 nucleotide sequence: TGCAGCGTTGAAGGATCGAACACCGGGGAGCTGTTTTTT.

This clonotype was picked up many times. V gene TRBV28 combines with J gene TRBJ1-2, with 7 bases lining up with TRBD1. CDR1 MDHEN and CDR2 SYDVKM come from the germline V gene. The CDR3 runs 13 residues. The V gene end was trimmed by 6 bases and the J gene end by 6 bases; junction bases not matched to a gene: 7. The DNA for the CDR3 is TGTGCCAGCAGGTCGACAGGGTTGGATGGCTACACCTTC. Translating it yields CASRSTGLDGYTF.

This clonotype was found many times. The DNA for the CDR3 is TGCGCCAGCAGCTTGGGTGGGGCGTTAAGCACTGAAGCTTTCTTT. This gives the protein CASSLGGALSTEAFF. This chain links TRBV5-1 with TRBJ1-1, with D possibly matching TRBD1 (5 bases). The CDR3 loop spans 15 amino acids. Trimming cost V 0 bases and J 4 bases, with 13 bases left between them. The germline V gene encodes CDR1 SGHRS and CDR2 YFSETQ. Drawing the rest from reference TRBV5-1 and TRBJ1-1, the complete variable domain is KAGVTQTPRYLIKTRGQQVTLSCSPISGHRSVSWYQQTPGQGLQFLFEYFSETQRNKGNFPGRFSGRQFSNSRSEMNVSTLELGDSALYLCASSLGGALSTEAFFGQGTRLTVV.

Concerning this clonotype itself: The junction differs from germline at one of its ends, possibly a read error. The J gene is TRBJ2-2, the V gene TRBV20-1; 11 nucleotides agree with TRBD1. The germline V gene has CDR1 DFQATT and CDR2 SNEGSKA (reference sequence). The CDR3 loop spans 16 amino acids. The CDR3 nucleotides read TGCAGTGCTCGTGGACAGGGGGCGATGAACACCGGGGAGCTGTCTTGG. It specifies CSARGQGAMNTGELSW.

Details on this clonotype: This may come from a read error, since a much larger clone is one base off. The genes are TRBV6-6 and TRBJ2-7, with D unclear. The CDR3 has 14 amino acids. V lost 6 bases, J lost 2 bases, and 14 bases lay in between. Germline CDR1 is MNHNY and CDR2 is SVGAGI (reference sequence). CDR3 coding DNA: TGTGCCAGCAGCTTGCCGGAAACCCCCTACGAGCAGTACTTC. Encoded protein: CASSLPETPYEQYF.

DNA of the CDR3: TGCAGTCTATGGGGTCAGGTTGAGTACTTC. Its protein is CSLWGQVEYF. This chain joins TRBV29-1 and TRBJ2-7; D uncertain. From germline, CDR1 is SQVTM and CDR2 ANQGSEA. This CDR3 spans 10 amino acids.

The gene calls are TRBV5-1 and TRBJ2-3; D is undetermined. Trimming removed 0 bases at V and 0 bases at J, with 8 bases between. This CDR3 spans 15 amino acids. The germline CDR1 and CDR2 sequences are SGHRS and YFSETQ. DNA for the CDR3: TGCGCCAGCAGCTTGGTACAGATGAGCACAGATACGCAGTATTTT. Amino acid sequence: CASSLVQMSTDTQYF. Full variable domain (remainder filled in from reference TRBV5-1 and TRBJ2-3): KAGVTQTPRYLIKTRGQQVTLSCSPISGHRSVSWYQQTPGQGLQFLFEYFSETQRNKGNFPGRFSGRQFSNSRSEMNVSTLELGDSALYLCASSLVQMSTDTQYFGPGTRLTVL.

This clonotype has a count of ten or more. This rearrangement joins TRBV6-2 or TRBV6-3 to TRBJ2-5; D might be TRBD1 (5 bases). Germline values: CDR1 MNHEY, CDR2 SVGEGT. V shed 8 bases and J shed 3 bases, with 16 bases lying between them. The CDR3 loop spans 14 amino acids. The CDR3 protein is CASGAGPSKETQYF. CDR3 nucleotide sequence: TGTGCCAGCGGGGCCGGCCCAAGTAAAGAGACCCAGTACTTC.

On this clonotype itself: This clone may be a read error of a much larger clone one base away. V usage is TRBV6-5 and J usage is TRBJ2-5; tentative D call: TRBD1 (6 bases). Germline values: CDR1 MNHEY, CDR2 SVGAGI. The CDR3 has 15 residues. In nucleotides, the CDR3 is TGTGCCATCAGTTACTCGGGAACAGGGTTAGAGACCCAGTACTTC. Protein: CAISYSGTGLETQYF.

This clonotype was detected a few times. The chain has TRBV10-3 and TRBJ1-6; D not certain. From germline, CDR1 is ENHRY and CDR2 SYGVKD. V was cut by 2 bases and J by 13 bases, with 15 bases left in between. The CDR3 sequence is 14 residues long. CDR3 bases: TGTGCCATCAGTGAGACAGAGGTCAATCAGCCCCTCCACTTT. Translating it yields CAISETEVNQPLHF.

This clonotype occurred many times. This chain joins TRBV7-2 and TRBJ2-5; 9 bases fit TRBD2. V was clipped by 2 bases and J by 2 bases; unmatched bases: 6. The CDR3 spans 16 residues. The germline CDR1 and CDR2 sequences are SGHTA and FQGNSA. In DNA, the CDR3 is TGTGCCAGCAGCTTAAATAGCGGGAGAGATCAAGAGACCCAGTACTTC. Protein sequence: CASSLNSGRDQETQYF.

The V gene is TRBV10-3, the J gene TRBJ1-1, with a weak D call TRBD1 (5 bases). Germline-derived CDR1 and CDR2 are ENHRY and SYGVKD. The CDR3 length is 15 residues. V was pared by 3 bases and J by 1 base, with 12 bases between. For the CDR3, the DNA is TGTGCCATCAGTGACCCAGGGTACGCGAACACTGAAGCTTTCTTT. This translates into CAISDPGYANTEAFF.

The chain combines TRBV9 with TRBJ2-5; 12 bases are shared with TRBD1. With 0 bases clipped from V and 3 bases from J, the junction kept 3 bases outside the gene matches. This CDR3 region has 16 residues. Germline CDR1 is SGDLS and CDR2 is YYNGEE. The CDR3 bases are TGTGCCAGCAGCGTAGAGGGACAGGGGGCCGAAGAGACCCAGTACTTC. It encodes CASSVEGQGAEETQYF.

This clonotype was detected only a few times. This chain connects TRBV15 to TRBJ1-1, with D unclear. Trimming pared 2 bases from V and 10 bases from J, leaving 14 bases between. In germline, CDR1 is LNHNV, CDR2 YYDKDF (reference sequence). The CDR3 sequence is 13 residues long. In nucleotides, the CDR3 is TGTGCCACCAGCAGAACTCTAGGGTGGCGAGCTTTCTTT. It encodes CATSRTLGWRAFF. Filled out from reference TRBV15 and TRBJ1-1, the complete variable domain reads DAMVIQNPRYQVTQFGKPVTLSCSQTLNHNVMYWYQQKSSQAPKLLFHYYDKDFNNEADTPDNFQSRRPNTSFCFLDIRSPGLGDTAMYLCATSRTLGWRAFFGQGTRLTVV.